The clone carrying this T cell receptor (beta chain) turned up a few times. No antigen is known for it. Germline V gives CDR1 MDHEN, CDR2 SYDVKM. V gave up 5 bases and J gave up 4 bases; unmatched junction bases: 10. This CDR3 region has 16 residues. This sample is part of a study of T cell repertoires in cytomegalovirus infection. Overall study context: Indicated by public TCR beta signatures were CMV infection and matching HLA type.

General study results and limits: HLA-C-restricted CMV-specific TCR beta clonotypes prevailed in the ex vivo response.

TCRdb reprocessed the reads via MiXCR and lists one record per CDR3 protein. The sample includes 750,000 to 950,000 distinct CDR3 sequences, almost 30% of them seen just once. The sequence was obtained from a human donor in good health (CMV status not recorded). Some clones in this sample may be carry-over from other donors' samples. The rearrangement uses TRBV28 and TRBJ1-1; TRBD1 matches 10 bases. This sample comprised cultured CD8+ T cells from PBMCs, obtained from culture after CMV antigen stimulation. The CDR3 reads CASSLLTGTGVTEAFF. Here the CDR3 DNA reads TGTGCCAGCAGTCTACTGACCGGGACAGGGGTCACTGAAGCTTTCTTT.